The next 25 T cell receptor beta chains were all read from a single sample in a study of blood T cell repertoires in COVID-19. Profiled with immunoSEQ multiplex PCR; TCRdb holds only in-frame clones, not every one. The sample lists some 230,000 clones; 84% were seen once. Sequencing input: peripheral blood. These receptors originate from a woman in her sixties who had recovered from COVID-19.

This chain connects TRBV7-8 to TRBJ1-1, with D perhaps matching TRBD1 (5 bases). V lost 3 bases and J 4 bases, leaving 12 bases between the germline ends. CDR1 and CDR2 from the germline V gene are SGHVS and FQNEAQ. The CDR3 loop spans 14 amino acids. The CDR3 loop is CASSFAGRGTEAFF. The CDR3 DNA reads TGTGCCAGCAGCTTTGCGGGGAGGGGCACTGAAGCTTTCTTT.

This clone was counted between two and nine times. The identical CDR3 is also encoded by other nucleotide sequences in the sample. The chain couples TRBV4-1 to TRBJ2-6, with 8 nucleotides matching TRBD1. Germline lookup yields CDR1 MGHRA and CDR2 YSYEKL. This CDR3 contains 17 residues. The trim removed 2 bases at V and 4 bases at J, leaving 7 bases unmatched. DNA for the CDR3: TGCGCCAGCAGCCAACGGCAGGGGGCGCGAGGGGCCAACGTCCTGACTTTC. This codes for CASSQRQGARGANVLTF.

This chain uses TRBV20-1 with TRBJ1-1; D is perhaps TRBD1 (6 bases). The CDR3 has 13 residues. Germline CDR1 is DFQATT and CDR2 is SNEGSKA (reference sequence). Trimming removed 3 bases from V and 4 bases from J, with 12 bases in between. CDR3 residues: CSASTGWVTEAFF. CDR3 DNA sequence: TGCAGTGCTAGTACAGGGTGGGTCACTGAAGCTTTCTTT.

CDR3: CASSGISAGVSSYEQYF. DNA for the CDR3: TGTGCCAGCAGCGGAATAAGTGCGGGGGTTAGCTCCTACGAGCAGTACTTC. The rearrangement uses TRBV7-2 and TRBJ2-7, with 7 positions matching TRBD2. Germline V lookup: CDR1 SGHTA, CDR2 FQGNSA. The length of the CDR3 is 17 residues. Trimming took 5 bases from V and 0 from J; bases not matched to a gene: 13.

This clone was seen only once. The V and J genes are TRBV2 and TRBJ2-3; D is perhaps TRBD2 (6 bases). This CDR3 contains 14 residues. Per germline, CDR1 SNHLY and CDR2 FYNNEI. V was cut by 2 bases and J by 8 bases, with 14 bases left in between. DNA for the CDR3: TGTGCCAGCAGTGAATCCGGGGGTCGCACTACGCAGTATTTT. Translated, it gives CASSESGGRTTQYF.

The chain links TRBV3-1 (or the pseudogene TRBV3-2) to TRBJ2-1; tentative D call: TRBD1 (6 bases). In germline, CDR1 is LGHDT, CDR2 YNNKEL (reference sequence). The length of the CDR3 is 13 residues. V dropped 9 bases and J dropped 2 bases, with 11 bases sitting between them. CDR3 sequence reads: CASRKGAYNEQFF. The CDR3 DNA reads as TGTGCCAGTCGGAAGGGGGCCTACAATGAGCAGTTCTTC.

This clone appeared once. The chain uses TRBV7-2 and TRBJ1-2; 11 nucleotides align to TRBD1. CDR3 length equals 16 residues. Germline V lookup: CDR1 SGHTA, CDR2 FQGNSA. Trimming cost V 5 bases and J 2 bases; bases outside gene matches: 7. DNA of the CDR3: TGTGCCAGCAGCGCCTCCGGGACAGGGGGGAACTATGGCTACACCTTC. Protein product: CASSASGTGGNYGYTF.

This clone was counted once. The chain is built from TRBV2 and TRBJ2-3; possibly TRBD1 for D (6 bases). The CDR3 sequence is 13 residues long. Germline V gives CDR1 SNHLY, CDR2 FYNNEI. V shed 4 bases and J shed 4 bases, with 9 bases lying between them. CDR3 sequence (DNA): TGTGCCAGCAGTGGGACAGAGGCAGATACGCAGTATTTT. Amino acids: CASSGTEADTQYF.

CDR3 in DNA: TGTGCCAGCAGCTTAGTTGGGACTTCCCCAGTGGATACGCAGTATTTT. Protein product: CASSLVGTSPVDTQYF. The chain employs TRBV7-6 and TRBJ2-3; a weak D match, TRBD2 (6 bases). Trimming pared 1 base from V and 6 bases from J, leaving 17 bases between. The CDR3 is 16 residues long. Germline loops: CDR1 SGHVS, CDR2 FNYEAQ.

CDR3 DNA: TGTGCCAGTAGGAGGAGCGGGGGGGCCGATGTAACAGATACGCAGTATTTT. Translation: CASRRSGGADVTDTQYF. The chain combines TRBV19 with TRBJ2-3; 10 bases line up with TRBD2. This CDR3 region has 17 residues. The germline V gene has CDR1 LNHDA and CDR2 SQIVND (reference sequence). V lost 6 bases to trimming and J lost 3 bases; unmatched junction nucleotides: 12.

The CDR3 DNA follows: TGTGCCAGCAGCGTAAGCGGGGGGGCAACAGATACGCAGTATTTT. It encodes CASSVSGGATDTQYF. V is TRBV11-2 and J is TRBJ2-3, with 10 bases identical to TRBD2. The CDR3 contains 15 residues. V was clipped by 5 bases and J by 3 bases; unmatched bases: 5. Germline assignment: CDR1 SGHAT and CDR2 FQNNGV.

The gene calls are TRBV2 and TRBJ1-3; a weak D match, TRBD1 (5 bases). The V gene's germline CDR1 is SNHLY and CDR2 FYNNEI. This CDR3 comprises 18 residues. V lost 8 bases, J lost 0 bases, and 23 bases lay in between. CDR3 residues: CASGSTRVGGSSGNTIYF. The CDR3 region has the DNA TGTGCCAGCGGATCGACTAGGGTTGGGGGTAGCTCTGGAAACACCATATATTTT.

This clone was picked up one time. The chain carries TRBV27 and TRBJ1-5; D may be TRBD1 (6 bases). This CDR3 is 16 amino acids long. Deletions cut 6 bases from V and 6 bases from J, with 21 bases between. CDR1 and CDR2 from the germline V gene are MNHEY and SMNVEV (reference sequence). The CDR3 bases are TGTGCCAGCAGCCCAACCTCGATCGGGGGGCCTCAGCCCCAGCATTTT. Translated: CASSPTSIGGPQPQHF.

The CDR3 DNA reads TGTGCCAGCAGCTATACAGGGGCCTCACATTCCTATGGCTACACCTTC. Protein sequence: CASSYTGASHSYGYTF. This chain links TRBV5-4 with TRBJ1-2; 7 bases line up with TRBD1. This CDR3 is 16 amino acids long. J gave up 4 bases and V 3 bases, and 12 bases lay outside the gene matches. Per the germline V gene, CDR1 is SGHNT and CDR2 is YYREEE (reference sequence).

The gene calls are TRBV6-6 and TRBJ1-2; possible D gene TRBD1, 6 bases. V was clipped by 6 bases and J by 0 bases, with 11 bases between them. This CDR3 is 14 amino acids long. Germline CDR1 MNHNY, CDR2 SVGAGI (reference sequence). The CDR3 DNA is TGTGCCAGCAGCCGACCAGGGGCTAACTATGGCTACACCTTC. Translated: CASSRPGANYGYTF.

V is TRBV2 and J is TRBJ1-3; D call uncertain. The CDR3 extends over 13 amino acids. With 6 bases removed from V and 4 bases from J, the gap between germline ends came to 10 bases. CDR1 is SNHLY, CDR2 FYNNEI, per germline. CDR3 sequence: CASRQAPGNTIYF. CDR3 DNA sequence: TGTGCCAGCAGGCAGGCACCCGGAAACACCATATATTTT.

This clone occurred once. V usage is TRBV25-1 and J usage is TRBJ2-1, with 7 nucleotides matching TRBD2. This CDR3 has 14 amino acids. Per germline, CDR1 MGHDK and CDR2 SYGVNS. The J segment lost 1 base and the V segment lost 7 bases, leaving 4 bases of the junction unmatched. In nucleotides, the CDR3 is TGTGCCAGCACCGGGAGGCTGTCCTACAATGAGCAGTTCTTC. It specifies CASTGRLSYNEQFF.

Written as DNA, the CDR3 is TGTGCCAGCAGCGCCCAGACAGGGGGGATACATACCGGGGAGCTGTTTTTT. It specifies CASSAQTGGIHTGELFF. This chain links TRBV13 with TRBJ2-2; 9 bases match TRBD1. The CDR3 consists of 17 residues. V was pared by 5 bases and J by 5 bases, with 12 bases of the junction left unmatched. Germline values: CDR1 PRHDT, CDR2 FYEKMQ (reference sequence).

V and J are TRBV12-5 and TRBJ1-2; no clear D gene. Germline CDR1 LGHNT, CDR2 FRNRAP. The CDR3 totals 13 residues. Trimming cost V 5 bases and J 7 bases, with 14 bases left between them. CDR3 loop: CASGTVIPGGYTF. CDR3 DNA: TGTGCTAGTGGTACCGTAATCCCAGGTGGCTACACCTTC.

V and J are TRBV11-2 and TRBJ2-3, with unresolved D. Germline values: CDR1 SGHAT, CDR2 FQNNGV. V was trimmed by 3 bases and J by 1 base, leaving 5 bases between them. The CDR3 runs 13 residues. The CDR3 reads CASSFEGTDTQYF. CDR3 DNA: TGTGCCAGCAGCTTTGAGGGCACAGATACGCAGTATTTT. The full variable domain, its missing parts supplied by reference TRBV11-2 and TRBJ2-3, is EAGVAQSPRYKIIEKRQSVAFWCNPISGHATLYWYQQILGQGPKLLIQFQNNGVVDDSQLPKDRFSAERLKGVDSTLKIQPAKLEDSAVYLCASSFEGTDTQYFGPGTRLTVL.

The V gene is TRBV7-2, the J gene TRBJ2-5, with 11 nucleotides matching TRBD2. The junction had 14 bases not matched to a gene; V was cut back by 6 bases and J by 2 bases. Germline V gene lookup returns CDR1 SGHTA and CDR2 FQGNSA. The CDR3 is 18 residues long. CDR3 bases: TGTGCCAGCAGTCCGGGAGGGCCTAGCGGGGGGCCTCAAGAGACCCAGTACTTC. Its translation: CASSPGGPSGGPQETQYF.

The chain is built from TRBV4-1 and TRBJ1-2, with 9 bases fitting TRBD1. CDR3 length: 15 amino acids. V shed 4 bases and J 4 bases; nucleotides not matched to a gene: 7. Germline values: CDR1 MGHRA, CDR2 YSYEKL. The CDR3 sequence: CASSPGQGPLYGYTF. CDR3 bases: TGCGCCAGCAGCCCGGGACAGGGACCACTCTATGGCTACACCTTC.

CDR3 in amino acids: CASTVDWSGELFF. The CDR3, as DNA: TGTGCCAGCACCGTGGACTGGTCGGGGGAGCTGTTTTTT. The chain joins TRBV12-3 or TRBV12-4 to TRBJ2-2, with a weak D call TRBD2 (5 bases). CDR3 length: 13 residues. The germline V and J ends were trimmed by 7 bases and 8 bases, with 14 bases remaining between them.

J is TRBJ1-2 and V is TRBV2; 8 bases fit TRBD1. This CDR3 comprises 13 residues. V was clipped by 6 bases and J by 8 bases; unmatched bases: 8. Germline V gene lookup returns CDR1 SNHLY and CDR2 FYNNEI. As DNA, the CDR3 is TGTGCCAGCAGCGAGGACAGGGAGCAAGGCTACACCTTC. Translated, it gives CASSEDREQGYTF.

The rearrangement uses TRBV6-6 and TRBJ1-5, with 9 bases lining up with TRBD1. The CDR3 sequence is 15 residues long. Germline V lookup: CDR1 MNHNY, CDR2 SVGAGI (reference sequence). Trimming at V came to 6 bases and at J to 2 bases, leaving 5 bases not matched to a gene. This CDR3 reads CASRGQGSGNQPQHF. The CDR3 bases are TGTGCCAGCAGGGGACAGGGTTCGGGCAATCAGCCCCAGCATTTT.